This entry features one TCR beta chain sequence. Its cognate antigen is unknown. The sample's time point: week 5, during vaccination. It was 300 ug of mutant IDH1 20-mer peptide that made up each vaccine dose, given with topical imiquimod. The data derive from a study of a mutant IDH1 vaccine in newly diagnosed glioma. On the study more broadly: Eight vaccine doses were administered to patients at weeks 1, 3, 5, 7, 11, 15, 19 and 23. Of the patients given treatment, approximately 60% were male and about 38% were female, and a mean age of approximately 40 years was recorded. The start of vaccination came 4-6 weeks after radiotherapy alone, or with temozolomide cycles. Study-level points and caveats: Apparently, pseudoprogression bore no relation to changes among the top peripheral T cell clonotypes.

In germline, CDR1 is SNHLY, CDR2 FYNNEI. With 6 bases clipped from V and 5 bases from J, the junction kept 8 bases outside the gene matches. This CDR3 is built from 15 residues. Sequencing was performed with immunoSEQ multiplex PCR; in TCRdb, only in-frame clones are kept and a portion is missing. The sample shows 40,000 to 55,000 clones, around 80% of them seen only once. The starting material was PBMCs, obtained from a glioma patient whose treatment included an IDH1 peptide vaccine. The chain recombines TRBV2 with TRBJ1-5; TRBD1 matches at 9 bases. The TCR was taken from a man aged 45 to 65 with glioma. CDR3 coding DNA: TGTGCCAGCAGGGTCGGGACAGGGAGCGATCAGCCCCAGCATTTT. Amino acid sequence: CASRVGTGSDQPQHF.